The source of this TCR beta chain is a study of cytomegalovirus exposure and HLA in healthy donors (dated by TCRdb to 2017 to 2019). Regarding the research as a whole: According to a later analysis, one platform produced both the 110 or so validation repertoires and the 730 or so repertoires of the first cohort. The study aimed to test whether cataloging public T cell receptors could reveal signatures of past pathogen exposure. Along with the roughly 670-subject first cohort, a separate validation cohort of around 110 different subjects was used. To predict cytomegalovirus infection status, the study combined high-throughput TCR immunosequencing, statistical association of individual TCRs with disease status, and machine learning.

Comments on this clone: This clone's antigen is unknown. No much larger clone exists at a distance of one base, and base qualities are not known.

Separate from the approximately 700-subject first cohort, the validation cohort of 120 subjects was the group to which the donors belonged. The CDR3 measures 14 amino acids from cysteine to phenylalanine. The sequence is cut down to CDR3 DNA, 42 bases in frame from base 1. CDR1 and CDR2 are drawn from the germline V gene (reference sequence): LNHDA, SQIVND. The trim is 2 bases for V and 6 bases for J, with a gap of 11 bases between the germline ends. Library creation used the immunoSEQ multiplex PCR assay. The paper's data handling went like this. A statistical classification framework was developed to diagnose cytomegalovirus status using the catalog of TCR beta chain sequences. As stored in TCRdb, this immuneACCESS dataset retains in-frame rearrangements with V and J assigned. A fraction of the clones does not appear; measured against another copy, unresolved V genes explain less than half of the discrepancy, and the remainder lacks a known reason. D and trimming were read from the DNA, whereas the V and J calls and clone size are those reported in that table. This sample lists roughly 140,000 clones; approximately 89% were detected once. Jointly, the top ten make up about 0.65% of the sample.

What the authors observed across the whole study: The study listed 150 to 200 TCR beta chains as associated with cytomegalovirus. All 120 or so repertoires were used to score co-occurrence in the validation cohort in a later analysis, because that analysis had no HLA typing for the cohort. According to the authors, the approach could potentially be generalized to other disease states and immunological phenotypes. The classifier was reported to diagnose cytomegalovirus status with high specificity and sensitivity in both the original and validation cohorts. Most TCR sequences were seen in very few donors, while some public TCRs were found in many individuals. Subsequent analysis determined that TCRs grouped into clusters in the first cohort also showed a tendency toward co-occurrence across the 130 or so validation repertoires, and 94% of cluster scores exceeded 0. In vitro tests confirmed that three of the cytomegalovirus-associated TCR beta chains recognize cytomegalovirus antigens.

The V and J genes are TRBV19 and TRBJ2-1, with the D gene call left open. The sample taken for sequencing was PBMCs. The clonotype comes from a man between 18 and 35 years old in good health and CMV-seronegative. This receptor has the CDR3 CASSIRTESNEQFF. The nucleotide sequence is given as TGTGCCAGTAGTATAAGAACGGAGAGCAATGAGCAGTTCTTC. Reference TRBV19 and TRBJ2-1 genes cover what lies past the CDR3, so the full variable domain is DGGITQSPKYLFRKEGQNVTLSCEQNLNHDAMYWYRQDPGQGLRLIYYSQIVNDFQKGDIAEGYSVSREKKESFPLTVTSAQKNPTAFYLCASSIRTESNEQFFGPGTRLTVL.